Presented here are 25 T cell receptor beta chains from one specimen sequenced in a study of T cells in Graves' hyperthyroidism and ophthalmopathy. Amplification targeted TCR beta CDR3 regions from RNA transcripts. First-round RT-PCR with HTBI primers amplified the TCR CDR3 region. TCRdb analysed the multiplex PCR reads with MiXCR anew, one entry per CDR3 protein. The sample shows roughly 800,000 distinct CDR3 sequences, roughly 40% of them seen only once. Specimen: blood. The receptors were sampled from a man between 18 and 29 years old with Graves' hyperthyroidism.

Turning to this clonotype: It may be a read error: a sequence one base away is much more abundant. Because it lacks the conserved phenylalanine or tryptophan at the end, this CDR3 is likely a read error. The rearrangement links TRBV20-1 to TRBJ1-1; D is unclear. Trimming cost V 4 bases and J 4 bases, with 7 bases left between them. This CDR3 region has 11 residues. Germline V gene lookup returns CDR1 DFQATT and CDR2 SNEGSKA (reference sequence). CDR3 DNA: TGCAGTGCTACCCCGGGCACTGAAGCTTTCCTT. It translates to CSATPGTEAFL.

The chain's CDR3 is CASSLLLLNTEAFF. CDR3 bases: TGTGCCAGCAGCTTATTATTGTTGAACACTGAAGCTTTCTTT. The J gene is TRBJ1-1, the V gene TRBV7-9; D remains unclear. The CDR3 length is 14 residues. Between the trimmed V and J ends, which lost 2 bases and 0 bases, there was a span of 7 bases. CDR1 is SEHNR, CDR2 FQNEAQ, per germline (reference sequence).

The genes are TRBV10-2 and TRBJ1-2; TRBD1 aligns across 7 bases. This CDR3 has 17 amino acids. Losses at the gene ends were 3 bases for V and 4 bases for J; bases not matched to a gene: 14. Germline V gene lookup returns CDR1 WSHSY and CDR2 SAAADI. The CDR3, as DNA: TGCGCCAGCAGTGAAGGCAGCTTAGGGGGACAGCTCTATGGCTACACCTTC. Its translation is CASSEGSLGGQLYGYTF.

This clonotype was counted many times. V and J are TRBV29-1 and TRBJ2-5; weak D call: TRBD2 (6 bases). Germline V gene lookup returns CDR1 SQVTM and CDR2 ANQGSEA. The V end was cut by 1 base, the J end by 5 bases, with 8 bases between. This CDR3 contains 12 residues. CDR3 coding DNA: TGCAGCGTTGAAGGGGAGGAGGAGACCCAGTACTTC. Protein product: CSVEGEEETQYF.

J is TRBJ2-5 and V is TRBV4-2; TRBD2 aligns across 16 bases. The germline gives CDR1 LGHNA, CDR2 YNFKEQ. Unmatched junction bases numbered 6, after V lost 3 bases and J lost 2 bases. This CDR3 has 18 amino acids. The DNA for the CDR3 is TGTGCCAGCAGCCAGCCGGGACTAGCGGGAGGGGGGCAAGAGACCCAGTACTTC. Translated, it gives CASSQPGLAGGGQETQYF.

This clonotype showed up many times. This chain links TRBV2 with TRBJ1-2, with 7 bases that match TRBD1. Germline V gene sequence: CDR1 SNHLY, CDR2 FYNNEI. The CDR3 is made up of 15 amino acids. With 4 bases clipped from V and 5 bases from J, the junction kept 10 bases outside the gene matches. The CDR3 region is CASSVPAGGRYGYTF. The CDR3 DNA is TGTGCCAGCAGTGTTCCGGCAGGGGGTCGATATGGCTACACCTTC. Using reference TRBV2 and TRBJ1-2 for the parts outside the CDR3, the full variable domain is EPEVTQTPSHQVTQMGQEVILRCVPISNHLYFYWYRQILGQKVEFLVSFYNNEISEKSEIFDDQFSVERPDGSNFTLKIRSTKLEDSAMYFCASSVPAGGRYGYTFGSGTRLTVV.

This clonotype was found many times. This rearrangement joins TRBV6-6 to TRBJ1-4; D gene unclear. V shed 10 bases and J shed 5 bases, with 11 bases lying between them. This CDR3 is built from 12 residues. CDR1 is MNHNY, CDR2 SVGAGI, per germline (reference sequence). CDR3 sequence (DNA): TGTGCCAACAGCAATGAAAATGAAAAACTGTTTTTT. It encodes CANSNENEKLFF.

V is TRBV24-1 and J is TRBJ2-2; D is possibly TRBD2 (5 bases). This CDR3 has 16 amino acids. Trimming took off 4 bases at V and 5 bases at J, with 16 bases between the two ends. Germline V lookup: CDR1 KGHDR, CDR2 SFDVKD. CDR3 nucleotides: TGTGCCACCAGTGACCCACGAGGACTCGAGACCGGGGAGCTGTTTTTT. Amino acids: CATSDPRGLETGELFF.

This chain connects TRBV29-1 to TRBJ2-7, with 9 bases that match TRBD2. TRBJ2-1 explains the end of the DNA better; the J call may be wrong. The CDR3 is made up of 13 amino acids. Germline assignment: CDR1 SQVTM and CDR2 ANQGSEA. CDR3 residues: CSVFSGRTDEQFF. The CDR3 DNA follows: TGCAGCGTCTTTAGCGGGAGAACAGATGAGCAGTTCTTC.

This chain links TRBV2 with TRBJ1-2; D unresolved. This CDR3 region has 13 residues. Trimming removed 10 bases at V and 8 bases at J, with 20 bases between. The germline CDR1 and CDR2 sequences are SNHLY and FYNNEI. This chain's CDR3 is CATLGSMVLGYTF. CDR3 DNA sequence: TGTGCCACATTGGGGTCTATGGTTCTGGGCTACACCTTC.

The V call is TRBV2, the J call TRBJ1-5; D uncertain. Germline V gene sequence: CDR1 SNHLY, CDR2 FYNNEI. Trimming left V 7 bases short and J 4 bases short, with 11 bases between. The CDR3 consists of 13 residues. CDR3 nucleotide sequence: TGTGCCAGCAAGTTTGAGGCTAATCAGCCCCAGCATTTT. It translates to CASKFEANQPQHF. Using reference TRBV2 and TRBJ1-5 for the parts outside the CDR3, the full variable domain is EPEVTQTPSHQVTQMGQEVILRCVPISNHLYFYWYRQILGQKVEFLVSFYNNEISEKSEIFDDQFSVERPDGSNFTLKIRSTKLEDSAMYFCASKFEANQPQHFGDGTRLSIL.

This clonotype was picked up one time. V usage is TRBV29-1 and J usage is TRBJ2-7, with D maybe TRBD2 (6 bases). This CDR3 has 12 residues. Deletions cut 7 bases from V and 4 bases from J, with 14 bases between. Germline values: CDR1 SQVTM, CDR2 ANQGSEA. CDR3 nucleotide sequence: TGCAGCGCTTACCGGGAGTATTACGAGCAGTACTTC. The encoded protein is CSAYREYYEQYF.

In this sample, this clonotype turned up many times. The rearrangement joins TRBV15 to TRBJ2-7; TRBD1 might be the D (6 bases). V lost 9 bases and J 3 bases, leaving 18 bases between the germline ends. The CDR3 spans 14 residues. Germline V lookup: CDR1 LNHNV, CDR2 YYDKDF (reference sequence). DNA for the CDR3: TGTGCCACAACCGAACCGGGACACAACTACGAGCAGTACTTC. Translation gives CATTEPGHNYEQYF.

The chain joins TRBV6-5 to TRBJ2-2, with a tentative D call TRBD1 (5 bases). Trimming took 0 bases from V and 5 from J, leaving 10 bases between them. The CDR3 runs to 15 residues. Germline V gives CDR1 MNHEY, CDR2 SVGAGI. The CDR3 DNA reads TGTGCCAGCAGTTACTCCAGGGTTGGTACCGGGGAGCTGTTTTTT. Residues: CASSYSRVGTGELFF.

This clonotype was picked up a small number of times. The chain joins TRBV20-1 to TRBJ2-1; TRBD2 matches 8 bases. J was trimmed by 2 bases and V by 0 bases; bases with no gene match: 6. The CDR3 contains 16 residues. CDR1 DFQATT and CDR2 SNEGSKA come from the germline V gene (reference sequence). The CDR3 spells CSARDQGSGAYNEQFF. The CDR3 nucleotides read TGCAGTGCTAGAGATCAAGGTAGCGGGGCCTACAATGAGCAGTTCTTC.

This clonotype occurred a few times. CDR3 sequence (DNA): TGCGCCAGCAGCTTGGTGACGACCTTCGACGAGCAGTACTTC. Translated: CASSLVTTFDEQYF. This sequence joins TRBV5-1 and TRBJ2-7; D is uncertain. The CDR3 spans 14 residues. The V and J ends lost 0 bases and 5 bases respectively, with 12 bases between them. CDR1 SGHRS and CDR2 YFSETQ come from the germline V gene.

J is TRBJ1-1 and V is TRBV5-6; no firm D call. Trimming stripped 2 bases from V and 1 base from J, with 12 bases between. Germline-derived CDR1 and CDR2 are SGHDT and YYEEEE. The CDR3 totals 15 residues. CDR3 loop: CASSFWNRGNTEAFF. CDR3 bases: TGTGCCAGCAGCTTTTGGAATCGAGGGAACACTGAAGCTTTCTTT.

This clonotype was picked up many times. The chain employs TRBV20-1 and TRBJ1-1; D not resolved. Germline V lookup: CDR1 DFQATT, CDR2 SNEGSKA (reference sequence). V lost 3 bases, J lost 3 bases, and 5 bases lay in between. This CDR3 comprises 11 residues. CDR3 sequence reads: CSASWDTEAFF. CDR3 nucleotide sequence: TGCAGTGCTAGTTGGGACACTGAAGCTTTCTTT.

The CDR3 DNA reads as TGTGCCAGCAGCTCGGACAGGGCTAGCGGGTCCTACGAGCAGTACTTC. Protein sequence: CASSSDRASGSYEQYF. This chain uses TRBV7-2 with TRBJ2-7, with D perhaps TRBD1 or TRBD2 (8 bases each). The CDR3 sequence is 16 residues long. The germline V and J ends were trimmed by 4 bases and 1 base, with 17 bases remaining between them. Germline V gives CDR1 SGHTA, CDR2 FQGNSA. Looking up the rest from reference TRBV7-2 and TRBJ2-7 gives the full variable domain: GAGVSQSPSNKVTEKGKDVELRCDPISGHTALYWYRQSLGQGLEFLIYFQGNSAPDKSGLPSDRFSAERTGGSVSTLTIQRTQQEDSAVYLCASSSDRASGSYEQYFGPGTRLTVT.

This clonotype was detected a few times. The chain couples TRBV11-2 to TRBJ1-4; no firm D call. Trimming took off 4 bases at V and 4 bases at J, with 16 bases between the two ends. This CDR3 comprises 16 residues. Germline V gene lookup returns CDR1 SGHAT and CDR2 FQNNGV. CDR3 in amino acids: CASSSRTGFINEKLFF. The CDR3 region has the DNA TGTGCCAGCAGCTCAAGAACGGGGTTCATTAATGAAAAACTGTTTTTT.

The chain combines TRBV5-8 with TRBJ1-1; TRBD1 might be the D (6 bases). The CDR3 is made up of 16 amino acids. CDR1 is SGHTS and CDR2 is YDEGEE in the germline V gene. Trimming removed 2 bases at V and 3 bases at J, with 17 bases between. The CDR3 sequence is CASSFLLGRGDTEAFF. CDR3 sequence (DNA): TGTGCCAGCAGCTTCCTTCTCGGCAGGGGAGACACTGAAGCTTTCTTT. The full variable domain, its missing parts supplied by reference TRBV5-8 and TRBJ1-1, is EAGVTQSPTHLIKTRGQQATLRCSPISGHTSVYWYQQALGLGLQFLLWYDEGEERNRGNFPPRFSGRQFPNYSSELNVNALELEDSALYLCASSFLLGRGDTEAFFGQGTRLTVV.

In its sample, this clonotype was seen many times. The V call is TRBV20-1, the J call TRBJ1-2; unclear D gene. The CDR3 contains 11 residues. Looked up from germline, CDR1 is DFQATT and CDR2 is SNEGSKA (reference sequence). V gave up 5 bases and J gave up 8 bases, with 12 bases separating them. The CDR3 spells CSADRAEGYTF. CDR3 DNA sequence: TGCAGTGCTGACCGGGCCGAGGGCTACACCTTC.

This clonotype was observed many times. This sequence joins TRBV7-9 and TRBJ1-1; no firm D call. The CDR3 length is 14 residues. CDR1 is SEHNR, CDR2 FQNEAQ, per germline (reference sequence). Trimming took 3 bases from V and 1 from J, leaving 9 bases between them. CDR3 coding DNA: TGTGCCAGCAGCTTGATCAGGAGGAACACTGAAGCTTTCTTT. Its protein product is CASSLIRRNTEAFF.

This clonotype appeared a few times. One end of the junction is discordant with germline, which a read error may explain. This chain joins TRBV10-3 and TRBJ1-2; perhaps TRBD1 as D (5 bases). Germline values: CDR1 ENHRY, CDR2 SYGVKD. CDR3 size: 15 residues. CDR3 region: CASSYAQGRDYGYTF. The CDR3 DNA sequence: TGTGCCAGCAGTTACGCACAAGGCAGGGACTATGGCTACACCTTC.

The chain joins TRBV2 to TRBJ2-2, with D uncertain. CDR1 and CDR2 (germline): SNHLY, FYNNEI. The V end lost 7 bases, the J end lost 7 bases, and 13 bases lay between the germline ends. The CDR3 is made up of 13 amino acids. CDR3 amino acids: CASTLSKVGELFF. CDR3 nucleotides: TGTGCCAGCACCCTCTCGAAGGTCGGGGAGCTGTTTTTT. Full variable domain (outside the CDR3, taken from reference TRBV2 and TRBJ2-2): EPEVTQTPSHQVTQMGQEVILRCVPISNHLYFYWYRQILGQKVEFLVSFYNNEISEKSEIFDDQFSVERPDGSNFTLKIRSTKLEDSAMYFCASTLSKVGELFFGEGSRLTVL.